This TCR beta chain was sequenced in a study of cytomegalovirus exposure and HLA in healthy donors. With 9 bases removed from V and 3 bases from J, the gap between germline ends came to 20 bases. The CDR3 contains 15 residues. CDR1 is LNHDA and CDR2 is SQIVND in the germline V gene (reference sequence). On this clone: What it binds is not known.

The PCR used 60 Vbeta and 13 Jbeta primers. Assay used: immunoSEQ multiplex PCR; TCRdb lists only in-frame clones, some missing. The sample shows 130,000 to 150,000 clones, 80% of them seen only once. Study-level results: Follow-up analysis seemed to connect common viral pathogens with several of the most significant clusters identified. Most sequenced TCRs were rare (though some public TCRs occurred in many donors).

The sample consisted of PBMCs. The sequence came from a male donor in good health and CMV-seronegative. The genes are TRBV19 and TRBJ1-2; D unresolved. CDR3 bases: TGTGCCAGCTCAGCGGTAGCGGCGGGCGACTATGGCTACACCTTC. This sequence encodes CASSAVAAGDYGYTF. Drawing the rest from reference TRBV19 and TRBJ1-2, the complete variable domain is DGGITQSPKYLFRKEGQNVTLSCEQNLNHDAMYWYRQDPGQGLRLIYYSQIVNDFQKGDIAEGYSVSREKKESFPLTVTSAQKNPTAFYLCASSAVAAGDYGYTFGSGTRLTVV.